Included here is one TCR beta chain sequence, with context. The antigen is undetermined. Clones were sequenced by immunoSEQ multiplex PCR, and TCRdb holds only the in-frame ones, with some missing. Here the sample spans some 66,000 clones, about four fifths being singletons. The data were obtained in a study of radiotherapy plus CTLA-4 blockade in lung cancer. General study findings and limits: Early blood T cell clone dynamics, with interferon-beta, were reported to best predict response.

V gave up 3 bases and J gave up 1 base, with 12 bases separating them. CDR3 length equals 15 residues. CDR1 and CDR2 (germline): MDHEN, SYDVKM. Sample: peripheral blood, taken from a patient treated with radiotherapy plus ipilimumab. The receptor was isolated from a human donor with non-small cell lung cancer who had a partial response to radiotherapy plus ipilimumab. The chain recombines TRBV28 with TRBJ1-1, with D maybe TRBD1 (6 bases). CDR3 coding DNA: TGTGCCAGCAGTTTGACAGGACCCCAGAACACTGAAGCTTTCTTT. This encodes CASSLTGPQNTEAFF.